The next 28 T cell receptor beta chains were all read from a single sample in a study of T cell responses to AZD1222 COVID-19 vaccine. Repertoires were generated with immunoSEQ multiplex PCR, while TCRdb's copy carries only in-frame clones and drops some. The sample carries around 140,000 clones, roughly nine tenths recorded once. The sample consisted of peripheral blood, taken 28 days after the second dose of the MenACWY control vaccine. These TCRs come from an adult who received the MenACWY meningococcal vaccine as a control.

This clone was counted once. The chain recombines TRBV7-6 with TRBJ1-3, with a possible D match to TRBD1 (6 bases). The germline V gene has CDR1 SGHVS and CDR2 FNYEAQ. The CDR3 sequence is 17 residues long. With 3 bases removed from V and 0 bases from J, the gap between germline ends came to 15 bases. The CDR3 is CASSLGAGHSSGNTIYF. The CDR3 DNA reads as TGTGCCAGCAGCTTGGGGGCGGGACACAGCTCTGGAAACACCATATATTTT.

The rearrangement links TRBV6-2 or TRBV6-3 to TRBJ1-3; a weak D match, TRBD1 (6 bases). The V and J ends lost 2 bases and 0 bases respectively, with 11 bases between them. The CDR3 sequence is 16 residues long. CDR1 is MNHEY, CDR2 SVGEGT, per germline. The CDR3 bases are TGTGCCAGCAGTTACGCAGGGGCGAGCTCTGGAAACACCATATATTTT. It codes for CASSYAGASSGNTIYF.

This chain links TRBV2 with TRBJ2-7; no clear D. Looked up from germline, CDR1 is SNHLY and CDR2 is FYNNEI. The CDR3 contains 13 residues. V was trimmed by 4 bases and J by 2 bases, leaving 9 bases between them. Here the CDR3 DNA reads TGTGCCAGCAGTGTTAGGTCCACCTACGAGCAGTACTTC. Translation gives CASSVRSTYEQYF. Full variable domain (missing parts from reference TRBV2 and TRBJ2-7): EPEVTQTPSHQVTQMGQEVILRCVPISNHLYFYWYRQILGQKVEFLVSFYNNEISEKSEIFDDQFSVERPDGSNFTLKIRSTKLEDSAMYFCASSVRSTYEQYFGPGTRLTVT.

A single count supports this clone. The chain joins TRBV28 to TRBJ1-4; D not resolved. Between the trimmed V and J ends, which lost 2 bases and 4 bases, there was a span of 8 bases. The CDR3 is 14 residues long. Germline CDR1 MDHEN, CDR2 SYDVKM. The CDR3 region has the DNA TGTGCCAGCAGTTTACGGGCCGGTAATGAAAAACTGTTTTTT. Protein product: CASSLRAGNEKLFF.

This rearrangement joins TRBV5-5 to TRBJ1-6, with D uncertain. The CDR3 is 15 amino acids. The V and J ends lost 1 base and 4 bases respectively, with 9 bases between them. The germline V gene encodes CDR1 SGHKS and CDR2 YYEKEE (reference sequence). The CDR3 loop reads CASSLSGRYNSPLHF. Here the CDR3 DNA reads TGTGCCAGCAGCTTGAGCGGACGTTATAATTCACCCCTCCACTTT.

The chain joins TRBV7-3 to TRBJ1-1; D perhaps matches TRBD1 (5 bases). Germline lookup yields CDR1 SGHTA and CDR2 FQGTGA. There are 14 residues in the CDR3. Trimming took off 1 base at V and 6 bases at J, with 12 bases between the two ends. The CDR3 region has the DNA TGTGCCAGCAGCTTAAAGTCGGGGGTGGCTGAAGCTTTCTTT. Amino acid sequence: CASSLKSGVAEAFF.

This clone was seen more than once but under ten times. This chain uses TRBV5-1 with TRBJ2-5, with D perhaps matching TRBD2 (5 bases). The V and J ends lost 5 bases and 2 bases respectively, with 13 bases between them. This CDR3 has 14 amino acids. From germline, CDR1 is SGHRS and CDR2 YFSETQ. In DNA, the CDR3 is TGCGCCAGCAGAAGCGGAAGGGCACAAGAGACCCAGTACTTC. It is translated as CASRSGRAQETQYF. Full variable domain (remainder filled in from reference TRBV5-1 and TRBJ2-5): KAGVTQTPRYLIKTRGQQVTLSCSPISGHRSVSWYQQTPGQGLQFLFEYFSETQRNKGNFPGRFSGRQFSNSRSEMNVSTLELGDSALYLCASRSGRAQETQYFGPGTRLLVL.

The J gene is TRBJ2-3, the V gene TRBV28; 7 bases fit TRBD2. The CDR3 extends over 18 amino acids. The germline gives CDR1 MDHEN, CDR2 SYDVKM. Germline trimming cut 3 bases from V and 0 bases from J; bases unmatched to any gene: 12. Here the CDR3 DNA reads TGTGCCAGCAGTTTTCTTGCGGGGGAGACCTCTAGCACAGATACGCAGTATTTT. This gives the protein CASSFLAGETSSTDTQYF.

This clone showed up just once. The chain joins TRBV28 to TRBJ2-7; D gene ambiguous. This CDR3 comprises 11 residues. From germline, CDR1 is MDHEN and CDR2 SYDVKM. V was clipped by 5 bases and J by 2 bases, with 4 bases between them. The CDR3 region has the DNA TGTGCCAGCAGTGCTACCTACGAGCAGTACTTC. Translating it yields CASSATYEQYF.

This chain connects TRBV18 to TRBJ2-7; D perhaps matches TRBD1 (6 bases). The CDR3 covers 16 residues. Germline CDR1 KGHSH, CDR2 LQKENI. The V and J ends lost 1 base and 5 bases respectively, with 18 bases between them. CDR3 nucleotides: TGTGCCAGCTCACCACGGACTGGGGGCGGTTTGGACGAGCAGTACTTC. It translates to CASSPRTGGGLDEQYF.

This chain connects TRBV7-9 to TRBJ1-3, with D unclear. CDR3 size: 13 residues. V was trimmed by 6 bases and J by 3 bases, leaving 9 bases between them. CDR1 is SEHNR, CDR2 FQNEAQ, per germline (reference sequence). The CDR3 region has the DNA TGTGCCAGCAGGACGTACGGTGGAAACACCATATATTTT. It yields the protein CASRTYGGNTIYF.

This chain connects TRBV5-5 to TRBJ1-5; 10 bases line up with TRBD1. Looked up from germline, CDR1 is SGHKS and CDR2 is YYEKEE (reference sequence). The CDR3 extends over 18 amino acids. J was trimmed by 1 base and V by 4 bases; bases with no gene match: 11. For the CDR3, the DNA is TGTGCCAGCAGCAGCGAGACAGGGGGCATATTAAGCAATCAGCCCCAGCATTTT. It is translated as CASSSETGGILSNQPQHF.

The V call is TRBV27, the J call TRBJ2-3; D ambiguous. The CDR3 spans 15 residues. Germline V gene data show CDR1 as MNHEY and CDR2 as SMNVEV (reference sequence). V was trimmed by 0 bases and J by 2 bases, leaving 9 bases between them. Written as DNA, the CDR3 is TGTGCCAGCAGTTTATCCCGGCAACTCACAGATACGCAGTATTTT. This encodes CASSLSRQLTDTQYF.

This clone has a single count. The CDR3 here is CAWSVQAVETQYF. The CDR3, as DNA: TGTGCCTGGAGTGTACAGGCAGTAGAGACCCAGTACTTC. The V and J genes are TRBV30 and TRBJ2-5; D is possibly TRBD1 (5 bases). The germline CDR1 and CDR2 sequences are GTSNPN and SVGIG (reference sequence). This CDR3 region has 13 residues. V was pared by 0 bases and J by 4 bases, with 9 bases between.

This sequence joins TRBV7-9 and TRBJ2-6; D is unresolved. Trimming took 5 bases from V and 0 from J, leaving 14 bases between them. Looked up from germline, CDR1 is SEHNR and CDR2 is FQNEAQ (reference sequence). CDR3 size: 17 residues. The CDR3 DNA reads as TGTGCCAGCAGCCCCACAGCGTCAAGCTCTGGGGCCAACGTCCTGACTTTC. Encoded protein: CASSPTASSSGANVLTF.

This CDR3 is CASSLDPGGIQYF. In nucleotides, the CDR3 is TGTGCCAGCAGCTTAGACCCTGGGGGAATTCAGTACTTC. The gene calls are TRBV7-2 and TRBJ2-4; D tentatively fits TRBD1 or TRBD2 (5 bases each). This CDR3 contains 13 residues. Germline CDR1 is SGHTA and CDR2 is FQGNSA. V lost 1 base, J lost 10 bases, and 11 bases lay in between. Filled out from reference TRBV7-2 and TRBJ2-4, the complete variable domain reads GAGVSQSPSNKVTEKGKDVELRCDPISGHTALYWYRQSLGQGLEFLIYFQGNSAPDKSGLPSDRFSAERTGGSVSTLTIQRTQQEDSAVYLCASSLDPGGIQYFGAGTRLSVL.

The sample holds one count of this clone. V is TRBV15 and J is TRBJ2-1, with D possibly matching TRBD1 (5 bases). Germline loops: CDR1 LNHNV, CDR2 YYDKDF (reference sequence). This CDR3 is built from 12 residues. Trimming shortened V by 3 bases and J by 7 bases, and 7 bases separated the two germline ends. Here the CDR3 reads CATSSQGNEQFF. The CDR3 DNA follows: TGTGCCACCAGCAGTCAGGGTAATGAGCAGTTCTTC.

The chain links TRBV11-2 to TRBJ2-3; D is uncertain. From germline, CDR1 is SGHAT and CDR2 FQNNGV. The CDR3 covers 17 residues. V was trimmed by 1 base and J by 1 base, leaving 15 bases between them. The CDR3 region has the DNA TGTGCCAGCAGCTTAGGTCCCCCGGGCGCGGGCACAGATACGCAGTATTTT. This encodes CASSLGPPGAGTDTQYF.

The chain links TRBV2 to TRBJ2-5; D call uncertain. The CDR3 length is 12 residues. Trimming left V 5 bases short and J 5 bases short, with 9 bases between. Germline loops: CDR1 SNHLY, CDR2 FYNNEI. CDR3 bases: TGTGCCAGCAGTCCAAGTTATGAGACCCAGTACTTC. It yields the protein CASSPSYETQYF.

This chain links TRBV9 with TRBJ1-6; no firm D call. Germline assignment: CDR1 SGDLS and CDR2 YYNGEE. Trimming took 0 bases from V and 0 from J, leaving 4 bases between them. The CDR3 has 15 residues. In DNA, the CDR3 is TGTGCCAGCAGCGTAGCGAGCTCCTATAATTCACCCCTCCACTTT. Translated, it gives CASSVASSYNSPLHF.

This sequence joins TRBV10-3 and TRBJ2-1, with D perhaps matching TRBD2 (6 bases). V lost 9 bases and J lost 0, with 12 bases in between. Germline CDR1 ENHRY, CDR2 SYGVKD. This CDR3 has 14 residues. CDR3 bases: TGTGCCATAGGAATCGGGGGCTCCTACAATGAGCAGTTCTTC. This encodes CAIGIGGSYNEQFF.

The J gene is TRBJ1-2, the V gene TRBV6-2 or TRBV6-3; a possible D gene is TRBD1 (6 bases). CDR3 size: 14 residues. Germline V gives CDR1 MNHEY, CDR2 SVGEGT. Deletions cut 2 bases from V and 6 bases from J, with 13 bases between. DNA of the CDR3: TGTGCCAGCAGTTACCTTCAGGGGACCAATGGCTACACCTTC. Translating it yields CASSYLQGTNGYTF.

V gene TRBV28 combines with J gene TRBJ2-7, with 11 nucleotides matching TRBD2. V shed 7 bases and J 5 bases; nucleotides not matched to a gene: 10. Germline V gives CDR1 MDHEN, CDR2 SYDVKM. There are 15 residues in the CDR3. CDR3 sequence reads: CASTDSTSGVDEQYF. The CDR3, as DNA: TGTGCCAGCACCGATTCGACTAGCGGGGTTGACGAGCAGTACTTC.

This clone was detected only once. V gene TRBV28 combines with J gene TRBJ1-6; 9 bases fit TRBD1. The J segment lost 6 bases and the V segment lost 7 bases, leaving 10 bases of the junction unmatched. CDR3 length: 16 amino acids. The germline V gene has CDR1 MDHEN and CDR2 SYDVKM. CDR3 sequence reads: CASTSTGTGTNSPLHF. CDR3 sequence (DNA): TGTGCCAGCACTAGTACTGGGACAGGGACTAATTCACCCCTCCACTTT.

V is TRBV9 and J is TRBJ1-3, with a tentative D call TRBD1 (5 bases). CDR3 length: 16 residues. The germline V gene has CDR1 SGDLS and CDR2 YYNGEE. The ends were cut back, 1 base at V and 0 bases at J, with 11 bases in the middle. In nucleotides, the CDR3 is TGTGCCAGCAGCGTATGGGGGGAAATCTCTGGAAACACCATATATTTT. This encodes CASSVWGEISGNTIYF.

This clone was seen only once. The chain joins TRBV27 to TRBJ2-3; 9 bases align to TRBD2. The CDR3 contains 13 residues. The trim removed 8 bases at V and 6 bases at J, leaving 6 bases unmatched. Germline V gene sequence: CDR1 MNHEY, CDR2 SMNVEV (reference sequence). CDR3 DNA: TGTGCCAGCCATGCTAGCGGGATGGATACGCAGTATTTT. It encodes CASHASGMDTQYF.

The chain uses TRBV2 and TRBJ1-2; no clear D gene. V was trimmed by 4 bases and J by 9 bases, leaving 12 bases between them. Germline V gene sequence: CDR1 SNHLY, CDR2 FYNNEI. The CDR3 is made up of 12 amino acids. The CDR3: CASSVRIGSYTF. CDR3 sequence (DNA): TGTGCCAGCAGTGTTCGAATAGGGAGCTACACCTTC.

The chain recombines TRBV6-5 with TRBJ1-1; 8 bases are a match to TRBD1. CDR1 and CDR2 from the germline V gene are MNHEY and SVGAGI. The CDR3 has 15 residues. Germline trimming cut 0 bases from V and 0 bases from J; bases unmatched to any gene: 0. The CDR3 here is CASSYSGQVNTEAFF. CDR3 bases: TGTGCCAGCAGTTACTCGGGACAGGTGAACACTGAAGCTTTCTTT.